This T cell receptor beta chain was documented in a study of T cell responses to AZD1222 COVID-19 vaccine. Study-level points and caveats: In all cases, repertoires were sampled only after the peak T cell response.

Germline loops: CDR1 SGHTA, CDR2 FQGNSA. This CDR3 region has 14 residues. Trimming pared 1 base from V and 6 bases from J, leaving 10 bases between. As concerns this clone: The antigen remains unidentified.

Here immunoSEQ multiplex PCR was the method, and the copy in TCRdb shows in-frame clones only, minus some. The sample includes roughly 120,000 clones, 80% to 90% of them seen just once. The specimen was peripheral blood, collected on day 0 of AZD1222 vaccination. This clonotype originated in an adult in good health. The chain uses TRBV7-2 and TRBJ1-5, with unresolved D. Here the CDR3 reads CASSLVWGGQPQHF. For the CDR3, the DNA is TGTGCCAGCAGCTTAGTTTGGGGAGGTCAGCCCCAGCATTTT. Full variable domain (outside the CDR3, taken from reference TRBV7-2 and TRBJ1-5): GAGVSQSPSNKVTEKGKDVELRCDPISGHTALYWYRQSLGQGLEFLIYFQGNSAPDKSGLPSDRFSAERTGGSVSTLTIQRTQQEDSAVYLCASSLVWGGQPQHFGDGTRLSIL.